This T cell receptor (beta chain) comes out of a study of cytomegalovirus exposure and HLA in healthy donors. General study findings and limits: Presence/absence analyses assumed roughly uniform sequencing depth across donors. Rare TCR sequences predominated, though certain public TCRs were found in many donors. The authors excluded some V segments, including TRBV6-2 and TRBV6-3, as indistinguishable.

The PCR used 60 Vbeta and 13 Jbeta primers. Data came from immunoSEQ multiplex PCR; TCRdb stores just in-frame clones and leaves some out. The sample has fewer than 130,000 clones, 76% seen once. Germline V CDR1 and CDR2: MNHEY, SVGAGI. The CDR3 covers 15 residues. The J segment lost 4 bases and the V segment lost 5 bases, leaving 6 bases of the junction unmatched. As concerns this clone: Its antigen remains unknown.

This TCR derives from a man aged 25 to 40 in good health and CMV-seropositive. The gene calls are TRBV6-5 and TRBJ2-1, with 9 bases matching TRBD2. Material: PBMCs. CDR3 sequence (DNA): TGTGCCAGCAGTCCCTCGAGCGGGGGGTACAATGAGCAGTTCTTC. Its protein is CASSPSSGGYNEQFF.